This section outlines one TCR beta chain sequence together with its context. The sample originates from a study of shared clonotypes between healthy human individuals. The J segment lost 2 bases and the V segment lost 1 base, leaving 7 bases of the junction unmatched. Germline CDR1 SGHRS, CDR2 YFSETQ. CDR3 length: 16 residues. Authors' methods: Owing to the provision of junction-only sequences devoid of quality scores by immunoSEQ, filtering differed. Sequencing used immunoSEQ multiplex PCR; TCRdb keeps in-frame clones, though not all of them. V and J calls plus clone size are reproduced from that table; the DNA served to infer D and trimming. Of approximately 530,000 clones in the sample, around 95% were seen once. Every donor was a Caucasian adult from Nashville, Tennessee.

Material: naive CD4+ T cells sorted from blood. The subset was: CD45RA+ positively selected. The TCR originated in a woman aged 25-40 years in good health. The gene calls are TRBV5-1 and TRBJ2-5; 8 bases match TRBD2. The CDR3 bases are TGCGCCAGCAGCTTGTACCTTTCGGGGGGGCAAGAGACCCAGTACTTC. It yields the protein CASSLYLSGGQETQYF.